This is a list of T cell receptor beta chains from one sample in a study of blood T cells in healthy people across ages. TCRdb called the 5' RACE reads again in MiXCR, with one record for every CDR3 protein. The table records under 1,100,000 distinct CDR3 sequences, under 30% of them present only once. These data also featured in a second study, about T cells of mothers and their children.

Material for sequencing was blood. These receptors all come from a girl aged 2 to 10 in good health. Both conserved end residues are part of each CDR3. The D gene is left open where the match is weak. The size entry is marked missing in some rows and otherwise reads once, few, many or a size class.

TRBV6-2/TRBV6-3	TRBJ2-1	TRBD1	few	CASSYSLQDRGLKYNEQFF	TGTGCCAGCAGTTACTCCCTGCAGGACAGGGGGCTTAAGTACAATGAGCAGTTCTTC
TRBV12-3/TRBV12-4	TRBJ2-5	-	-	CASSPRQGQSERFF	TGTGCCAGCAGTCCCCGGCAGGGTCAGTCTGAGCGGTTCTTC
TRBV3-1	TRBJ1-2	-	few	CASRPSRSDGYAF	TGTGCCAGCAGGCCCTCCAGGTCGGACGGCTACGCCTTC
TRBV7-2	TRBJ1-1	-	-	CASSFRGESTEAFF	TGTGCCAGCAGCTTTCGGGGCGAAAGCACTGAAGCTTTCTTT
TRBV19	TRBJ2-7	-	-	CASSIERGLYEQYF	TGTGCCAGTAGTATAGAACGCGGACTCTACGAGCAGTACTTC
TRBV11-2	TRBJ2-7	-	few	CASSRHIGQIYEQYF	TGTGCCAGCAGCCGTCATATTGGGCAGATCTACGAGCAGTACTTC
TRBV12-3/TRBV12-4	TRBJ1-4	-	-	CASSVVLANEKLFF	TGTGCCAGCAGCGTGGTGCTGGCTAATGAAAAACTGTTTTTT
TRBV7-9	TRBJ1-4	-	-	CASSLEVANEKLFF	TGTGCCAGCAGCTTGGAGGTAGCTAATGAAAAACTGTTTTTT
TRBV20-1	TRBJ2-7	TRBD1	-	CSARDQGVFGTVVDNF	TGCAGTGCTAGAGATCAGGGGGTCTTCGGGACAGTGGTTGACAACTTC
TRBV27	TRBJ1-5	-	-	CASTLRRNQPQHF	TGTGCCAGCACCCTCAGGCGGAATCAGCCCCAGCATTTT
TRBV29-1	TRBJ2-1	-	few	CSVNDLARARYNEQFF	TGCAGCGTAAATGACCTAGCGCGGGCGCGGTACAATGAGCAGTTCTTC
TRBV2	TRBJ2-1	TRBD2	few	CASHPGGSSYNEQFF	TGTGCCAGCCACCCGGGGGGTAGCTCCTACAATGAGCAGTTCTTC
TRBV12-3/TRBV12-4	TRBJ2-4	-	-	CASSPNSSNKNIQYF	TGTGCCAGCAGTCCCAATTCGAGCAACAAAAACATTCAGTACTTC
TRBV12-3/TRBV12-4	TRBJ1-5	-	few	CASSPVGDSNQPQHF	TGTGCCAGCAGTCCCGTTGGAGATAGCAATCAGCCCCAGCATTTT
TRBV4-1	TRBJ1-2	-	-	CASSQDRAGFYGYTF	TGCGCCAGCAGCCAAGATAGGGCAGGCTTCTATGGCTACACCTTC
TRBV5-1	TRBJ1-5	-	-	CASSLVPGLGQPQHF	TGCGCCAGCAGCTTGGTACCGGGGCTGGGGCAGCCCCAGCATTTT
TRBV11-3	TRBJ1-2	-	few	CASSLQGGVGYTF	TGTGCCAGCAGCTTACAAGGCGGGGTTGGCTACACCTTC
TRBV7-9	TRBJ1-1	-	few	CASSFKAPNTEAFF	TGTGCCAGCAGCTTCAAAGCCCCGAACACTGAAGCTTTCTTT
TRBV27	TRBJ1-6	-	few	CASSPAVGSPLHF	TGTGCCAGCAGTCCCGCTGTAGGGTCACCCCTCCACTTT
TRBV29-1	TRBJ1-3	-	few	CSVEGGGSSGNTIYF	TGCAGCGTTGAAGGAGGGGGATCCTCTGGAAACACCATATATTTT
TRBV20-1	TRBJ2-7	-	-	CSAFRDHAYEQYF	TGCAGTGCTTTCCGGGACCATGCCTACGAGCAGTACTTC
TRBV6-2/TRBV6-3	TRBJ1-4	-	few	CASSGQTATNEKLFF	TGTGCCAGCAGTGGACAGACTGCAACTAATGAAAAACTGTTTTTT
TRBV5-1	TRBJ2-7	-	many	CASKSQLGYYEQYF	TGCGCCAGCAAATCTCAGTTGGGCTACTACGAGCAGTACTTC
TRBV28	TRBJ2-5	-	-	CASSLPLEETQYF	TGTGCCAGCAGTTTACCCCTGGAAGAGACCCAGTACTTC
TRBV20-1	TRBJ2-4	TRBD2	-	CSALPGTSGGVIQYF	TGCAGTGCTCTTCCCGGGACTAGCGGGGGCGTCATTCAGTACTTC
TRBV12-3/TRBV12-4	TRBJ2-5	-	few	CASSSWGYQETQYF	TGTGCCAGCAGCTCCTGGGGGTACCAAGAGACCCAGTACTTC
TRBV4-1	TRBJ2-7	-	few	CASSQEGENVFTYEQYF	TGCGCCAGCAGCCAAGAAGGGGAAAACGTCTTCACCTACGAGCAGTACTTC
TRBV7-6	TRBJ2-5	TRBD1	-	CASSTGQGVPQYF	TGTGCCAGCAGCACAGGACAGGGAGTGCCCCAGTACTTC
TRBV5-1	TRBJ2-5	-	few	CASRVALGRETQYF	TGCGCCAGTCGAGTAGCTTTAGGACGAGAGACCCAGTACTTC
TRBV5-1	TRBJ1-2	TRBD1	few	CASSLEGQGKYYGYTF	TGCGCCAGCAGCTTGGAGGGACAGGGGAAATATTATGGCTACACCTTC
TRBV29-1	TRBJ1-2	TRBD1	few	CSVEDPLGTDVYGYTF	TGCAGCGTTGAAGACCCCCTAGGGACAGACGTCTATGGCTACACCTTC
TRBV6-2/TRBV6-3	TRBJ2-5	-	few	CASSQTRRETQYF	TGTGCCAGCAGCCAGACACGTCGGGAGACCCAGTACTTC
TRBV6-1	TRBJ2-1	TRBD1	-	CASSEGDSFLNEQFF	TGTGCCAGCAGTGAAGGGGACAGCTTTCTTAATGAGCAGTTCTTC
TRBV9	TRBJ2-1	TRBD2	few	CASTYSGGPLNEQFF	TGTGCCAGCACCTATAGCGGGGGGCCCTTGAATGAGCAGTTCTTC
TRBV6-2/TRBV6-3	TRBJ2-7	-	few	CASRGGLENEQYF	TGTGCCAGCAGAGGAGGGTTGGAGAACGAGCAGTACTTC
TRBV20-1	TRBJ2-7	-	-	CSATLRNLAPYEQYF	TGCAGTGCTACTCTCCGTAATCTAGCCCCATACGAGCAGTACTTC
TRBV27	TRBJ1-1	-	few	CASSNREGREAFF	TGTGCCAGCAGTAACCGCGAGGGGAGGGAGGCTTTCTTT
TRBV28	TRBJ1-6	-	-	CASGGTNNSPLHF	TGTGCCAGCGGCGGGACAAATAATTCACCCCTCCACTTT
TRBV14	TRBJ2-1	-	-	CASSPVNTYNEQFF	TGTGCCAGCAGCCCGGTCAACACCTACAATGAGCAGTTCTTC
TRBV13	TRBJ2-3	-	-	CASSYRNSTDTQYF	TGTGCCAGCAGCTATAGAAATAGCACAGATACGCAGTATTTT
TRBV9	TRBJ2-5	-	few	CASSVNPGETQYF	TGTGCCAGCAGCGTAAATCCAGGGGAGACCCAGTACTTC